Below are 9 T cell receptor beta chains sequenced from a single sample in a study of T cells after yellow fever vaccination. TCRdb fed the 5' RACE reads into MiXCR, producing one record per CDR3 protein. The sample lists approximately 300,000 distinct CDR3 sequences; 10% to 15% were seen once. The sequenced sample was CD4+ T cells sorted from PBMCs, obtained 45 days after the yellow fever booster vaccination. The receptors were gathered from a man aged 25-40 years who received the YFV17D yellow fever vaccine.

This sequence joins TRBV7-9 and TRBJ2-3; D possibly uses TRBD1 or TRBD2 (5 bases each). The CDR3 is 15 residues long. Trimming took 8 bases from V and 0 from J, leaving 15 bases between them. Germline V CDR1 and CDR2: SEHNR, FQNEAQ (reference sequence). The CDR3 nucleotides are TGTGCCAGCCACAACGGGGCTACTAGCACAGATACGCAGTATTTT. Translating it yields CASHNGATSTDTQYF.

Only a few counts were recorded for this clonotype. The genes are TRBV5-1 and TRBJ2-3; D is uncertain. Trimming removed 4 bases from V and 0 bases from J, with 9 bases in between. The CDR3 runs to 14 residues. The germline V gene has CDR1 SGHRS and CDR2 YFSETQ. Here the CDR3 reads CASSAPDSTDTQYF. In DNA, the CDR3 is TGCGCCAGCAGCGCCCCCGACAGCACAGATACGCAGTATTTT.

This clonotype has ten or more counts. The chain is built from TRBV12-3 or TRBV12-4 and TRBJ2-2, with D hard to call. Trimming stripped 5 bases from V and 7 bases from J, with 8 bases between. This CDR3 is built from 12 residues. CDR3 DNA sequence: TGTGCCAGCAGTCTTTCAGGCGGGGAGCTGTTTTTT. Translating it yields CASSLSGGELFF.

The chain couples TRBV5-5 to TRBJ2-7; 11 positions match TRBD2. This CDR3 spans 16 amino acids. Germline V lookup: CDR1 SGHKS, CDR2 YYEKEE (reference sequence). J gave up 2 bases and V 0 bases, and 4 bases lay outside the gene matches. The CDR3 region is CASSLVGTSGAYEQYF. CDR3 bases: TGTGCCAGCAGCTTGGTTGGGACTAGCGGAGCCTACGAGCAGTACTTC.

The CDR3 reads CSARAGTANTGELFF. The CDR3 nucleotides read TGCAGTGCTAGAGCCGGGACAGCTAACACCGGGGAGCTGTTTTTT. The chain couples TRBV20-1 to TRBJ2-2; 7 bases are shared with TRBD1. Germline trimming cut 1 base from V and 2 bases from J; bases unmatched to any gene: 4. Germline CDR1 is DFQATT and CDR2 is SNEGSKA (reference sequence). The CDR3 loop spans 15 amino acids.

This clonotype was counted a few times. V is TRBV11-2 and J is TRBJ2-2; weak D call: TRBD2 (6 bases). Germline assignment: CDR1 SGHAT and CDR2 FQNNGV. Trimming removed 6 bases at V and 4 bases at J, with 18 bases between. The CDR3 length is 16 residues. Here the CDR3 reads CASRGAGSVATGELFF. Here the CDR3 DNA reads TGTGCCAGCAGGGGTGCGGGGAGCGTGGCCACCGGGGAGCTGTTTTTT.

The chain has TRBV5-1 and TRBJ2-6; 7 bases are shared with TRBD1. Looked up from germline, CDR1 is SGHRS and CDR2 is YFSETQ. There are 17 residues in the CDR3. V dropped 4 bases and J dropped 3; count of bases not matched to a gene: 10. CDR3 loop: CASSGLGGEFGANVLTF. As DNA, the CDR3 is TGCGCCAGCAGCGGATTAGGGGGCGAATTTGGGGCCAACGTCCTGACTTTC.

Many counts were recorded for this clonotype. The chain uses TRBV12-3 or TRBV12-4 and TRBJ2-1; 8 bases are a match to TRBD1. The CDR3 extends over 13 amino acids. Losses at the gene ends were 3 bases for V and 5 bases for J; bases not matched to a gene: 0. CDR3 residues: CASSLTGDNEQFF. The CDR3 DNA reads TGTGCCAGCAGTTTGACAGGGGACAATGAGCAGTTCTTC.

This clonotype was picked up one time. This chain uses TRBV7-2 with TRBJ1-5; tentatively, D is TRBD1 (6 bases). The CDR3 length is 17 residues. Between the trimmed V and J ends, which lost 5 bases and 1 base, there was a span of 18 bases. Per the germline V gene, CDR1 is SGHTA and CDR2 is FQGNSA. This CDR3 is CASSGQQGSRSNQPQHF. Here the CDR3 DNA reads TGTGCCAGCAGCGGACAACAGGGTTCGAGGAGCAATCAGCCCCAGCATTTT. Drawing the rest from reference TRBV7-2 and TRBJ1-5, the complete variable domain is GAGVSQSPSNKVTEKGKDVELRCDPISGHTALYWYRQSLGQGLEFLIYFQGNSAPDKSGLPSDRFSAERTGGSVSTLTIQRTQQEDSAVYLCASSGQQGSRSNQPQHFGDGTRLSIL.